The text below deals with one T cell receptor beta chain. The source of the sample is a study of blood T cell repertoires in COVID-19. Study-level information: COVID-19 samples, acute and convalescent, were from the United States, Italy and Spain. From T cells, B-cell-depleted T cells, or PBMCs came the material, which was cDNA or gDNA.

The CDR3 has 16 residues. Germline assignment: CDR1 KGHSH and CDR2 LQKENI. Trimming removed 4 bases from V and 4 bases from J, with 17 bases in between. In the source study's methods: Estimated nucleated cell counts came from reference gene primer amplification. Method: immunoSEQ multiplex PCR; TCRdb's copy keeps in-frame clones and lacks some. D and trimming come from the DNA, and the V and J calls and clone size come from that table. Here the sample spans under 250,000 clones, 82% being singletons. The receptor was isolated from a woman aged 70-85 years with acute or convalescent COVID-19. The sequenced sample consisted of peripheral blood. This rearrangement joins TRBV18 to TRBJ1-5, with D possibly matching TRBD1 (6 bases). DNA of the CDR3: TGTGCCAGCTCACGGGAGGGGGGACACCTAAATCAGCCCCAGCATTTT. Residues: CASSREGGHLNQPQHF.